This note documents a single TCR beta chain sequence. This sample was included in a study of T cell clones after liver transplantation. Looking at the study overall: TCRbeta sequencing after a pre-transplant mixed lymphocyte reaction identified graft-donor-reactive clones, later tracked in post-transplant blood.

Sequencing used immunoSEQ multiplex PCR; TCRdb keeps in-frame clones, though not all of them. The profile shows over 50,000 clones, around 84% of them singletons. The V end lost 3 bases, the J end lost 3 bases, and 14 bases lay between the germline ends. CDR3 length equals 16 residues. Germline loops: CDR1 SGHNT, CDR2 YENEEA. V and J are TRBV11-3 and TRBJ2-2; no definite D call. This specimen was CD4+ T cells from blood, taken before liver transplant. This sequence originates from a human donor who received a liver transplant. Written as DNA, the CDR3 is TGTGCCAGCAGCTTTTCAATCGACACCCACACCGGGGAGCTGTTTTTT. Its protein is CASSFSIDTHTGELFF.